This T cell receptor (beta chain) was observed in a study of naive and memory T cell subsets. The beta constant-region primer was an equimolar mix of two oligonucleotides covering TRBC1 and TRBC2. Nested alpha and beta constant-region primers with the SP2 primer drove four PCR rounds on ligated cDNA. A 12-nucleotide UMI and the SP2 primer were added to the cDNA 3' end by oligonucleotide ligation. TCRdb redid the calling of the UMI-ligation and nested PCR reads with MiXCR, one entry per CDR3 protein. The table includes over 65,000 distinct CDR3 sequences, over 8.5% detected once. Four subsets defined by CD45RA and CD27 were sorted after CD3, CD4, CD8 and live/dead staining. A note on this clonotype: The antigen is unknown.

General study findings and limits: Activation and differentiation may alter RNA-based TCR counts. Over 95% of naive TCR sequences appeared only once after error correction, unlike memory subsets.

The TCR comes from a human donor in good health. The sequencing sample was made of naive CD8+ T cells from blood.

CDR3 in DNA: TGTGCCAGCAGCCCCGGGGTGGGGTTGCAGTTCTTC. Protein product: CASSPGVGLQFF. V is TRBV6-2 or TRBV6-3 and J is TRBJ2-1; TRBD2 might be the D (5 bases). Germline CDR1 and CDR2: MNHEY and SVGEGT. Trimming shortened V by 6 bases and J by 12 bases, and 15 bases separated the two germline ends. The CDR3 consists of 12 residues.